The T cell receptor (beta chain) under discussion was sequenced for a study of CD8 T cells in ankylosing spondylitis. Notes on this clonotype: As yet, its antigen is unknown.

TCRdb fed the 5' RACE reads into MiXCR, producing one record per CDR3 protein. The data hold around 890,000 distinct CDR3 sequences, with approximately 12% observed a single time. The CDR3 extends over 17 amino acids. CDR1 is SQVTM and CDR2 is ANQGSEA in the germline V gene. V lost 6 bases, J lost 3 bases, and 26 bases lay in between. Whole-study findings and limits: Characteristic of ankylosing spondylitis blood, it appeared, was a TCR beta motif comprising eight highly homologous variants.

This chain links TRBV29-1 with TRBJ1-2; D gene unclear. The sample taken for sequencing was blood, either unsorted or a sorted T cell fraction (not recorded which). This receptor was identified in a male donor with ankylosing spondylitis. The CDR3: CSVVAVRVGYLDYGYTF. Written as DNA, the CDR3 is TGCAGCGTGGTTGCTGTCCGGGTAGGATATCTAGACTATGGCTACACCTTC.